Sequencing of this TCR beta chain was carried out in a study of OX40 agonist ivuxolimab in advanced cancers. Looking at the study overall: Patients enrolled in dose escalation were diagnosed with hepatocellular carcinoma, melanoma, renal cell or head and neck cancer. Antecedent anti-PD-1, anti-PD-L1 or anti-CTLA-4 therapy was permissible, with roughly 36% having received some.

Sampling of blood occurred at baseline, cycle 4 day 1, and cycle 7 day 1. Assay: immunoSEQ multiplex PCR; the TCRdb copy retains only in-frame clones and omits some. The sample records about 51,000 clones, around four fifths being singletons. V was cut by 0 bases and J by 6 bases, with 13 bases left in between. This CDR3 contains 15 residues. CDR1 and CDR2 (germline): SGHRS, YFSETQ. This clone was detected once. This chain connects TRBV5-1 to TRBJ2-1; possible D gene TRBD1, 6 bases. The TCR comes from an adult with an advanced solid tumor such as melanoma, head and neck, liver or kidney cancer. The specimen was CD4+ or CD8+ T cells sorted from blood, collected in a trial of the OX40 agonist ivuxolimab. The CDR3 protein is CASSLGQGSGNEQFF. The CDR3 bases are TGCGCCAGCAGCTTGGGTCAGGGGTCCGGCAATGAGCAGTTCTTC.